This paragraph covers one TCR beta chain sequence. The record originates from a study of cytomegalovirus exposure and HLA in healthy donors. A multiplex PCR was run with 60 Vbeta primers and 13 Jbeta primers. Some clones are missing from TCRdb's copy, which holds only in-frame ones; the method was immunoSEQ multiplex PCR. In the table there are 150,000 or so clones, about 80% of which are singletons. The CDR3 spans 14 residues. From germline, CDR1 is LNHDA and CDR2 SQIVND (reference sequence). Trimming at V came to 5 bases and at J to 5 bases, leaving 8 bases not matched to a gene. Healthy donors of bone marrow made up the group.

The sequence derives from a man aged 40-55 years in good health and CMV-seropositive. The rearrangement joins TRBV19 to TRBJ1-2, with 7 bases aligning to TRBD1. The sequenced sample was PBMCs. The CDR3 sequence is CASSDRDKWYGYTF. DNA of the CDR3: TGTGCCAGTAGTGACAGGGACAAATGGTATGGCTACACCTTC.